One and the same sample provided the 3 T cell receptor beta chains below, sequenced in a study of T cells in Graves' hyperthyroidism and ophthalmopathy. The TCR beta CDR3 regions underwent amplification using RNA transcripts as the source. The HTBI primer set served for first-round RT-PCR of the TCR CDR3. A single record per CDR3 protein comes from TCRdb applying MiXCR to the multiplex PCR reads. This sample yields 410,000 or so distinct CDR3 sequences, of which 14% to 15% are seen a single time; roughly 13% belongs to the top ten. Sequences were obtained from blood. The receptors shown here come from a young man with Graves' ophthalmopathy.

This clonotype occurred many times. The chain links TRBV13 to TRBJ2-7; possible D gene TRBD2, 5 bases. This CDR3 has 12 residues. Trimming removed 5 bases from V and 5 bases from J, with 10 bases in between. Germline V gives CDR1 PRHDT, CDR2 FYEKMQ (reference sequence). CDR3 sequence reads: CASSRDEDEQYF. The CDR3 bases are TGTGCCAGCAGCCGGGATGAGGACGAGCAGTACTTC.

This clonotype has just one count. The chain employs TRBV7-9 and TRBJ2-7; D gene uncertain. This CDR3 comprises 15 residues. The V gene's germline CDR1 is SEHNR and CDR2 FQNEAQ (reference sequence). The V end lost 4 bases, the J end lost 0 bases, and 13 bases lay between the germline ends. The DNA of the CDR3 is TGTGCCAGCAGCTCTGGGTCAGCGACCTCCTACGAGCAGTACTTC. Encoded protein: CASSSGSATSYEQYF.

This clonotype was observed many times. V gene TRBV6-2 or TRBV6-3 combines with J gene TRBJ2-3, with TRBD2 matching 9 bases. With V trimmed by 5 bases and J by 9 bases, 6 bases remained unmatched. Germline V gene data show CDR1 as MNHEY and CDR2 as SVGEGT. The CDR3 runs to 13 residues. CDR3 protein: CASSPAGGLTQYF. CDR3 bases: TGTGCCAGCAGTCCGGCGGGAGGGCTCACGCAGTATTTT.